This entry lists 2 T cell receptor beta chains sequenced from one sample in a study of CD8 T cells in ankylosing spondylitis. Study findings and constraints: There was a TCR beta motif, made of eight highly homologous variants, that appeared characteristic of ankylosing spondylitis blood.

TCRdb processed the 5' RACE reads anew with MiXCR; each CDR3 protein has one entry. The sample yields roughly 300,000 distinct CDR3 sequences, under 8.5% seen once. These receptors have no known antigen. The source material was blood, either unsorted or a sorted T cell fraction (not recorded which). All receptors come from a male donor with ankylosing spondylitis.

This clonotype was seen a few times. The chain has TRBV5-1 and TRBJ2-1; 11 positions agree with TRBD1. CDR1 is SGHRS and CDR2 is YFSETQ in the germline V gene. This CDR3 is built from 14 residues. After removal of 5 bases from V and 6 bases from J, the junction contained 4 bases not matched to a gene. CDR3 DNA: TGCGCCAGCAGACCCGGGACAGGGGGCAATGAGCAGTTCTTC. Amino acids: CASRPGTGGNEQFF. Based on the CDR3 plus reference TRBV5-1 and TRBJ2-1, the full variable domain is KAGVTQTPRYLIKTRGQQVTLSCSPISGHRSVSWYQQTPGQGLQFLFEYFSETQRNKGNFPGRFSGRQFSNSRSEMNVSTLELGDSALYLCASRPGTGGNEQFFGPGTRLTVL.

This clonotype was found many times. The chain combines TRBV3-1 with TRBJ2-5; 7 bases fit TRBD1. The germline V gene encodes CDR1 LGHDT and CDR2 YNNKEL (reference sequence). V gave up 3 bases and J gave up 2 bases; unmatched junction bases: 0. The CDR3 covers 13 residues. The CDR3 DNA reads TGTGCCAGCAGCCAGGGACAGCAAGAGACCCAGTACTTC. Translated: CASSQGQQETQYF.